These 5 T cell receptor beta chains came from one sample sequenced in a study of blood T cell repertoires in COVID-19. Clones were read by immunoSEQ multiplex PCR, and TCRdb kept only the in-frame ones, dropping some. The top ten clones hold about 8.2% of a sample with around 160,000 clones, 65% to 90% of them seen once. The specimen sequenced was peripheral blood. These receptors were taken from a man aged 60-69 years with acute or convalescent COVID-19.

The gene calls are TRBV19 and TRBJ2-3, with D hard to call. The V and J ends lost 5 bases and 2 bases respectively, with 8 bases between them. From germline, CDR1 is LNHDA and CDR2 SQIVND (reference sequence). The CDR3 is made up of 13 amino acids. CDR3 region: CASSQQVTDTQYF. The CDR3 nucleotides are TGTGCCAGTAGTCAACAAGTCACAGATACGCAGTATTTT.

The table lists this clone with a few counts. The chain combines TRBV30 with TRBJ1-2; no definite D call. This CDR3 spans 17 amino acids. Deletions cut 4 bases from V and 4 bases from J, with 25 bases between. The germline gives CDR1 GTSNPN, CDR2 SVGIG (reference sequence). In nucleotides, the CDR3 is TGTGCCTGGACCAAGGAGAAAGGCGTCCCCCTGATCTATGGCTACACCTTC. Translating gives CAWTKEKGVPLIYGYTF.

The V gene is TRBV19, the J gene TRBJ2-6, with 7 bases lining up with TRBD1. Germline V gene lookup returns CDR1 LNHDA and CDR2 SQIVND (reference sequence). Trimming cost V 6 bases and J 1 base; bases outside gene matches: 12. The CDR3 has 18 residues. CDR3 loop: CASRASTGYSSGANVLTF. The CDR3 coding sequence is TGTGCCAGTAGGGCTTCGACAGGGTATAGTTCTGGGGCCAACGTCCTGACTTTC.

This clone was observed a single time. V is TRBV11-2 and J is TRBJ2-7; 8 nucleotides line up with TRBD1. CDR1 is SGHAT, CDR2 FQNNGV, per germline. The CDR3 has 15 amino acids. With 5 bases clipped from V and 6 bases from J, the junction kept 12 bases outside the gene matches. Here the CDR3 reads CASSRQKDRGIEQYF. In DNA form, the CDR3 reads TGTGCCAGCAGCCGACAGAAAGACAGGGGAATCGAGCAGTACTTC.

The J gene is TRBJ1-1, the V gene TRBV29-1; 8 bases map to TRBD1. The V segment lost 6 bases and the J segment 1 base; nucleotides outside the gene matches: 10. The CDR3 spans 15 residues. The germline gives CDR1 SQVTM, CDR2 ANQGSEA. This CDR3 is CSVIPRGTGNTEAFF. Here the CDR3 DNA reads TGCAGCGTAATACCCCGGGGGACAGGGAACACTGAAGCTTTCTTT.